Included here is one T cell receptor (beta chain) sequence, with context. This sample is drawn from a study of PD-1 blockade in mismatch repair-deficient tumors. Assay used: immunoSEQ multiplex PCR; TCRdb lists only in-frame clones, some missing. The sample carries approximately 130,000 clones, 86% recorded once. CDR1 is SGHAT, CDR2 FQNNGV, per germline. The CDR3 runs 16 residues. V was pared by 6 bases and J by 1 base, with 11 bases of the junction left unmatched. The chain joins TRBV11-2 to TRBJ2-7; 8 nucleotides agree with TRBD2. Sample: peripheral blood, taken 44 weeks after starting pembrolizumab. This clonotype was obtained from an adult with mismatch repair-deficient cancer. Here the CDR3 DNA reads TGTGCCAGCAGGGGCCTTATAGCGGGGTCTTCCTACGAGCAGTACTTC. This encodes CASRGLIAGSSYEQYF.